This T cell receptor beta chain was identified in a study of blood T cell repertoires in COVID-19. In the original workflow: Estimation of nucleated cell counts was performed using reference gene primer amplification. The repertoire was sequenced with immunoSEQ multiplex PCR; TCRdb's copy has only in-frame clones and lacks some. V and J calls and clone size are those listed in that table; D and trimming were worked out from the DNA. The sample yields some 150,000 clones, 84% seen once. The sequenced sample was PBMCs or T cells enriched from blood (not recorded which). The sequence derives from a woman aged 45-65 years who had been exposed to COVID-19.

CDR3 DNA: TGCAGCGTTAGAAACAGGAGTAGCAATCAGCCCCAGCATTTT. Translation gives CSVRNRSSNQPQHF. The chain carries TRBV29-1 and TRBJ1-5; a weak D match, TRBD1 (5 bases). The CDR3 totals 14 residues. CDR1 and CDR2 from the germline V gene are SQVTM and ANQGSEA. V lost 5 bases, J lost 0 bases, and 11 bases lay in between.